What follows are 11 T cell receptor beta chains derived from one specimen sequenced in a study of shared clonotypes between healthy human individuals. The data were produced by immunoSEQ multiplex PCR, yet TCRdb's version contains in-frame clones alone and is incomplete. The table includes roughly 2.2 million clones, over 85% detected once. The source material was naive CD4+ T cells from PBMCs. Subset here: CD45RA+ positively selected. These receptors all come from a man aged 18 to 29 in good health. Some clones in this sample may be carry-over from other donors' samples.

The sample holds one count of this clone. Other DNA sequences in the sample encode the same CDR3. This sequence joins TRBV2 and TRBJ1-5; D remains unclear. CDR3 size: 12 residues. CDR1 is SNHLY and CDR2 is FYNNEI in the germline V gene. V was shortened by 5 bases and J by 3 bases, with 5 bases between the two germline ends. The CDR3 region has the DNA TGTGCCAGCAGTCCGGACAATCAGCCCCAGCATTTT. It encodes CASSPDNQPQHF.

The V call is TRBV7-9, the J call TRBJ2-7, with 10 bases matching TRBD1. Germline V gene data show CDR1 as SEHNR and CDR2 as FQNEAQ (reference sequence). This CDR3 has 17 amino acids. The V and J ends lost 5 bases and 0 bases, in that order; junction bases with no gene match: 10. The CDR3 DNA sequence: TGTGCCAGCAGCCGGGGACAGGGGTCTCAGAGCTCCTACGAGCAGTACTTC. Amino acids: CASSRGQGSQSSYEQYF.

The V gene is TRBV12-5, the J gene TRBJ1-1; possible D gene TRBD1, 5 bases. CDR3 length: 13 amino acids. CDR1 is LGHNT and CDR2 is FRNRAP in the germline V gene. Trimming shortened V by 6 bases and J by 8 bases, and 16 bases separated the two germline ends. The CDR3 DNA reads as TGTGCTAGTGGCTCCATTGACGGGGGGGAAGCTTTCTTT. This gives the protein CASGSIDGGEAFF.

Regarding this clone: The same CDR3 arises from other DNA sequences in this sample as well. The genes are TRBV7-2 and TRBJ2-1; D is unresolved. This CDR3 contains 13 residues. Germline lookup yields CDR1 SGHTA and CDR2 FQGNSA. V was clipped by 2 bases and J by 3 bases, with 5 bases between them. The CDR3 nucleotides read TGTGCCAGCAGCTTAAACGGCTACAATGAGCAGTTCTTC. Translation: CASSLNGYNEQFF.

The chain recombines TRBV18 with TRBJ2-1, with 12 positions matching TRBD2. The CDR3 totals 15 residues. V lost 6 bases and J lost 8; bases outside the gene matches: 8. CDR1 and CDR2 (germline): KGHSH, LQKENI. CDR3 bases: TGTGCCAGCTCCGTTATATCTAGCGGGAGGGATGAGCAGTTCTTC. It codes for CASSVISSGRDEQFF. Full variable domain (rest looked up from reference TRBV18 and TRBJ2-1): NAGVMQNPRHLVRRRGQEARLRCSPMKGHSHVYWYRQLPEEGLKFMVYLQKENIIDESGMPKERFSAEFPKEGPSILRIQQVVRGDSAAYFCASSVISSGRDEQFFGPGTRLTVL.

This clone was observed a handful of times. The V and J genes are TRBV30 and TRBJ1-2; D unclear. CDR1 is GTSNPN and CDR2 is SVGIG in the germline V gene (reference sequence). The CDR3 spans 13 residues. Trimming took 4 bases from V and 8 from J, leaving 17 bases between them. CDR3: CAWTQSGLTGYTF. The CDR3 DNA reads TGTGCCTGGACCCAATCGGGCCTGACGGGCTACACCTTC. Combining the CDR3 with reference TRBV30 and TRBJ1-2 gives the whole variable domain SQTIHQWPATLVQPVGSPLSLECTVEGTSNPNLYWYRQAAGRGLQLLFYSVGIGQISSEVPQNLSASRPQDRQFILSSKKLLLSDSGFYLCAWTQSGLTGYTFGSGTRLTVV.

As concerns this clone: Other nucleotide sequences from this sample produce the same CDR3. The chain joins TRBV5-1 to TRBJ2-3; 10 bases agree with TRBD2. Losses at the gene ends were 0 bases for V and 5 bases for J; bases not matched to a gene: 3. This CDR3 comprises 15 residues. Germline V gene data show CDR1 as SGHRS and CDR2 as YFSETQ. The DNA for the CDR3 is TGCGCCAGCAGCTTGGGGCTAGCGGGAGTAGATACGCAGTATTTT. Translation: CASSLGLAGVDTQYF.

This chain links TRBV7-9 with TRBJ1-1, with D possibly TRBD1 on 5 matching bases. V shed 5 bases and J shed 0 bases, with 10 bases lying between them. CDR1 is SEHNR, CDR2 FQNEAQ, per germline (reference sequence). CDR3 size: 14 residues. CDR3 in DNA: TGTGCCAGCAGCCGAGGGGATTTGAACACTGAAGCTTTCTTT. Encoded protein: CASSRGDLNTEAFF.

The chain recombines TRBV5-4 with TRBJ2-7; 9 bases match TRBD2. The CDR3 contains 16 residues. The germline V gene encodes CDR1 SGHNT and CDR2 YYREEE (reference sequence). With 4 bases clipped from V and 2 bases from J, the junction kept 10 bases outside the gene matches. The CDR3 coding sequence is TGTGCCAGCAGCAACCAAAAGACTAGCGGCACCTACGAGCAGTACTTC. It is translated as CASSNQKTSGTYEQYF.

The chain links TRBV5-8 to TRBJ2-2, with D uncertain. This CDR3 is 14 amino acids long. Germline V CDR1 and CDR2: SGHTS, YDEGEE. Trimming removed 4 bases from V and 4 bases from J, with 11 bases in between. The CDR3 nucleotides are TGTGCCAGCAGCCTCGTAGTAGGCACCGGGGAGCTGTTTTTT. Its protein product is CASSLVVGTGELFF.

J is TRBJ2-3 and V is TRBV5-6, with D perhaps matching TRBD2 (5 bases). CDR1 and CDR2 (germline): SGHDT, YYEEEE. This CDR3 spans 15 amino acids. V gave up 4 bases and J gave up 6 bases, with 18 bases separating them. CDR3 coding DNA: TGTGCCAGCAGCCCAGGACTGACCCCCCCCGATACGCAGTATTTT. Its protein is CASSPGLTPPDTQYF.